This TCR beta chain emerged from a study of glioma-infiltrating T cells after dendritic cell vaccination (dated by TCRdb to the mid-2010s). Turning to the overall study: The cohort comprised about 15 glioblastoma patients from Phase I and II dendritic cell vaccination trials, 9 newly diagnosed and 6 with recurrent disease. Autologous tumor lysate-pulsed dendritic cell vaccination was administered to the patients between about 2002 and 2012. To make the vaccine, monocyte-derived dendritic cells were cultured for approximately 7 days with IL-4 and GM-CSF and then pulsed overnight with autologous tumor lysate. Each patient was given three intradermal dendritic cell vaccine injections, spaced two weeks apart, in the arm below the axilla. In glioblastoma patients vaccinated with dendritic cells, deep sequencing of TCR beta CDR3 regions served to measure tumor-infiltrating lymphocyte content and to compare repertoires between tumor and blood. Survival after dendritic cell vaccination was correlated with TCR sequencing metrics such as TIL content and the overlap between tumor and blood repertoires.

This clone was detected only once. The clone's antigen remains unknown. Per-nucleotide qualities are absent, and no much larger clonotype sits a single base away. The germline V gene encodes CDR1 LNHDA and CDR2 SQIVND (reference sequence). V is clipped by 7 bases and J by 5 bases, and the sequence between their germline boundaries is 8 bases long. The CDR3, cysteine through phenylalanine, is 11 amino acids long. Kept here is only the CDR3 DNA, which spans 33 bases and is read in frame from base 1. Using the immunoSEQ assay, TCRB CDR3 regions were amplified from approximately 2 micrograms of genomic DNA, or from all available DNA when less than that was on hand. For multiplex PCR, 60 forward primers for TCR V beta segments and 13 reverse primers for J beta segments were used. To estimate reads per starting template, synthetic control templates were spiked into each sample at limiting dilution. Reads of 87 bp were generated by sequencing on the Illumina HiSeq System. The study's processing was this. To remove PCR and sequencing errors, closely related sequences were merged with a nearest neighbor algorithm. TCR overlap was defined as the percentage of unique tumor TCR beta sequences that were also found in the peripheral blood of the same patient. Entries here come from immuneACCESS through TCRdb and include only in-frame sequences with V and J called. Some clones fail to appear in such tables; in the studies checked, an unresolved V gene covers under half of the shortfall, and the cause of the remainder is unknown. Clonal size and the V and J genes are those of that table, whereas D and trimming came from the DNA. Present in this sample are under 100,000 clones, under 90% of which were seen just once. The top ten constitute less than 3% of the sample.

To be selected, patients needed enough residual fresh-frozen tumor tissue and more than two years of available survival data. Molecular status otherwise varied across the glioblastoma patients, but none of them carried an isocitrate dehydrogenase mutation. PBMC were collected before vaccination, two weeks after the third vaccination, and at tumor progression if tumor progression occurred. Genomic DNA was extracted with the Qiagen DNeasy Blood extraction Kit. The paper's findings and limits, for the study overall: The cohort was small and heterogeneous, and full blood and tumor sets were available for few patients, with initial-recurrent tumor pairs available for even fewer patients. TCR clonality showed no direct relationship with survival, which suggests that a diverse polyclonal response may be important. After dendritic cell vaccination, a higher estimated pretreatment TIL content predicted longer time to progression and longer overall survival. The response model built on TCR overlap across three groups was characterized as speculative, with prospective validation still needed.

This receptor was taken from a human donor with glioblastoma. The rearrangement joined TRBV19 to TRBJ1-1, with the identity of the D gene unclear. The source material was blood, sampled before dendritic cell vaccination. CDR3 region: CASKVRTEAFF. The DNA sequence is given as TGTGCCAGTAAGGTGAGGACTGAAGCTTTCTTT.